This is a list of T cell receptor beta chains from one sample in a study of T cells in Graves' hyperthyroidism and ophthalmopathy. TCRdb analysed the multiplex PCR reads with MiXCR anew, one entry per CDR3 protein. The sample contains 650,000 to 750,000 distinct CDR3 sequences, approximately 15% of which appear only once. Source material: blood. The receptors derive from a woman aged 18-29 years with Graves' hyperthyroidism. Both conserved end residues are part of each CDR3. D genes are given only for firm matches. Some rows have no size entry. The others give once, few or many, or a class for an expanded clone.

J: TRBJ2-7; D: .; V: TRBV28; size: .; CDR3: CASSLGTFEYF; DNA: TGTGCCAGCAGTTTGGGGACATTCGAGTACTTC
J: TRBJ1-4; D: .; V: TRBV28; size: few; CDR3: CASSRTAAEKLFF; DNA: TGTGCCAGCAGTAGGACAGCGGCGGAGAAACTGTTTTTT
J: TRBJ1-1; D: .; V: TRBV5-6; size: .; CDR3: CASSGEWGNTEAFF; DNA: TGTGCCAGCAGCGGTGAATGGGGGAACACTGAAGCTTTCTTT
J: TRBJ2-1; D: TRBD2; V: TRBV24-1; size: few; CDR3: CATSERLAGVNEQFF; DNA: TGTGCCACCAGTGAGAGGCTAGCGGGGGTGAATGAGCAGTTCTTC
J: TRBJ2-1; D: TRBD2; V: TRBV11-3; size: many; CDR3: CASSAPGLAGVEFIDEQFF; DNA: TGTGCCAGCAGCGCCCCGGGACTAGCGGGAGTAGAATTTATCGATGAGCAGTTCTTC
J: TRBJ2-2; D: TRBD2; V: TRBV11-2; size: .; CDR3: CASSSTSGSPTGELFF; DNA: TGTGCCAGCAGCTCTACTAGCGGGAGCCCTACCGGGGAGCTGTTTTTT
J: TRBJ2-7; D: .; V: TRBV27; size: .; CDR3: CASSLSGAPYEQYF; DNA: TGTGCCAGCAGTTTATCGGGGGCCCCCTACGAGCAGTACTTC
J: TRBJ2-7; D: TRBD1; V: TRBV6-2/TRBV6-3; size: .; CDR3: CASSFAGGNSYEQYF; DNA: TGTGCCAGCAGTTTCGCAGGGGGCAACTCCTACGAGCAGTACTTC
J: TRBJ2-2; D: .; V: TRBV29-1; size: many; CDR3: CSVGRDTGELFF; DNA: TGCAGCGTCGGACGGGACACCGGGGAGCTGTTTTTT
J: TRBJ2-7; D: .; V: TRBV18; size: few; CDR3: CASSLKINSYEQYF; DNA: TGTGCCAGCTCACTCAAGATAAACAGCTACGAGCAGTACTTC
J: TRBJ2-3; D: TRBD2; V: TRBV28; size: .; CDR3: CASSPIAGGLTDTQYF; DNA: TGTGCCAGCAGTCCTATAGCGGGAGGGCTCACAGATACGCAGTATTTT
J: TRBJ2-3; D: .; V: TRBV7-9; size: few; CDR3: CASSRTVIAGAKTGTDTQYF; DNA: TGTGCCAGCAGCCGGACAGTAATAGCGGGCGCAAAGACGGGGACAGATACGCAGTATTTT
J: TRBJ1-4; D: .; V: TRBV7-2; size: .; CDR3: CASSLDRPSGEKLFF; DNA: TGTGCCAGCAGCTTAGACAGGCCAAGTGGTGAAAAACTGTTTTTT
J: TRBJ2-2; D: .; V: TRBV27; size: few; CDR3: CASSSRDTNTGELFF; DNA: TGTGCCAGCTCAAGCCGGGACACAAACACCGGGGAGCTGTTTTTT
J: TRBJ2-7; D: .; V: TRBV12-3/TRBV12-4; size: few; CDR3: CASSDQVSSYEQYF; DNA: TGTGCCAGCAGTGACCAAGTGAGCTCCTACGAGCAGTACTTC
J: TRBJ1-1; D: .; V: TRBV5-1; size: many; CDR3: CASSLDLGPTEAFF; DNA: TGCGCCAGCAGCTTGGATTTGGGGCCCACTGAAGCTTTCTTT
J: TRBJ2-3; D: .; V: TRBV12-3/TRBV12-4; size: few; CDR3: CASSSVGITTDTQYF; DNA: TGTGCCAGCAGTTCTGTCGGAATTACCACAGATACGCAGTATTTT
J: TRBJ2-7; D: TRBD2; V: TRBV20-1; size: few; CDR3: CSARDLGTSGRVRAEQYF; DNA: TGCAGTGCTAGAGATCTTGGGACTAGCGGGAGAGTTCGCGCCGAGCAGTACTTC
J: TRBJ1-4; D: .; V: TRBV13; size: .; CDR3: CASSFSPTNEKLFF; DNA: TGTGCCAGCAGCTTTTCCCCAACTAATGAAAAACTGTTTTTT
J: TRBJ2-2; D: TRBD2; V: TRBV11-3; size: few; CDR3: CASSLDRVSGSPGELFF; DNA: TGTGCCAGCAGCTTAGATCGAGTTAGCGGGAGTCCCGGGGAGCTGTTTTTT
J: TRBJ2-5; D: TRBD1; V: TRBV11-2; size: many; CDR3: CASSSNRGETQYF; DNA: TGTGCCAGCAGCTCAAACAGGGGAGAGACCCAGTACTTC
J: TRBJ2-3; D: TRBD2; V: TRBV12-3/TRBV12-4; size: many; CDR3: CASSFGGLAGRSTDTQYF; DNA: TGTGCCAGCAGTTTCGGGGGACTAGCGGGAAGGAGCACAGATACGCAGTATTTT
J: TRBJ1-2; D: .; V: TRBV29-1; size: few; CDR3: CSSTGPGYTF; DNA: TGCAGCTCAACAGGGCCTGGCTACACCTTC
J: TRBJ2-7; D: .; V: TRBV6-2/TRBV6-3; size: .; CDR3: CASSPSHSVASYEQYF; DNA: TGTGCCAGCAGTCCCTCGCATAGTGTCGCGTCCTACGAGCAGTACTTC
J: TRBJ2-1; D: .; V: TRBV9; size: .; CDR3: CASSVDEGEQFF; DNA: TGTGCCAGCAGCGTAGACGAGGGAGAGCAGTTCTTC
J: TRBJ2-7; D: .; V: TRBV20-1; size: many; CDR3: CSADSTYEQYF; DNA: TGCAGTGCAGACAGCACCTACGAGCAGTACTTC
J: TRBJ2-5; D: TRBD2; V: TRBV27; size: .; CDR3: CASSLHALAGFQETQYF; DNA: TGTGCCAGCAGCCTTCATGCTCTAGCGGGCTTCCAAGAGACCCAGTACTTC
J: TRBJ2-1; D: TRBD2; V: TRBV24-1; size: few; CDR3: CASSGTSGFRDYNEQFF; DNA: TGTGCCTCGTCGGGTACTAGCGGCTTCAGGGACTACAATGAGCAGTTCTTC
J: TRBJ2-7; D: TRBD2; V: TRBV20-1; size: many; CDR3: CSARTQRDYYEQYF; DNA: TGCAGTGCTAGAACCCAGCGGGACTACTACGAGCAGTACTTC
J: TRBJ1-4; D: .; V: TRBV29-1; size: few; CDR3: CSVAEDRNEKLFF; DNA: TGCAGCGTGGCGGAAGACAGGAATGAAAAACTGTTTTTT
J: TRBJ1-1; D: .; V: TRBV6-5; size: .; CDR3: CASSYSIRGVTTEAFF; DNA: TGTGCCAGCAGTTACTCGATCCGAGGGGTGACAACTGAAGCTTTCTTT
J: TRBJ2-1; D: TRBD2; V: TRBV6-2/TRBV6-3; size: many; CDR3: CASSYLETSVFNEQFF; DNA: TGTGCCAGCAGTTACTTGGAGACTAGCGTTTTTAATGAGCAGTTCTTC
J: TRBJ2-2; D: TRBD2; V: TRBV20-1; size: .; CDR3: CSVTSGRNTGELFF; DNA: TGCAGTGTAACTAGCGGGAGGAACACCGGGGAGCTGTTTTTT
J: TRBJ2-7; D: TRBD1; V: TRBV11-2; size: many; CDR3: CASSSGTGNEQYF; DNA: TGTGCCAGCAGCTCCGGGACAGGGAACGAGCAGTACTTC
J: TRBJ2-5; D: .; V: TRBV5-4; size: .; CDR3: CASSFSLQTQETQYF; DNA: TGTGCCAGCAGCTTCTCTCTTCAGACCCAAGAGACCCAGTACTTC
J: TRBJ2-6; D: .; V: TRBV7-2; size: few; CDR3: CASSFRTGANVLTF; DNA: TGTGCCAGCAGCTTCAGGACCGGGGCCAACGTCCTGACTTTC
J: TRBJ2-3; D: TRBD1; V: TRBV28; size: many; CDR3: CASNGQGATPTDTQYF; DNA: TGTGCCAGCAATGGACAGGGCGCTACCCCCACAGATACGCAGTATTTT
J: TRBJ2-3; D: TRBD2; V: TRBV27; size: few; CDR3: CASKLGGRGADTQYF; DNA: TGTGCCAGCAAGTTGGGCGGGAGGGGTGCAGATACGCAGTATTTT
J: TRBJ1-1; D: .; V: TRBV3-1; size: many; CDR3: CASSQAGTVGAFF; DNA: TGTGCCAGCAGCCAAGCCGGGACTGTGGGTGCTTTCTTT
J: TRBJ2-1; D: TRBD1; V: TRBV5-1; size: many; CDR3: CASSSLQGARSNEQFF; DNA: TGCGCCAGCAGCTCCTTACAGGGGGCCAGGAGCAATGAGCAGTTCTTC
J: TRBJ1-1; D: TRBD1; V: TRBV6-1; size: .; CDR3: CASSEAAGGQAFF; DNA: TGTGCCAGCAGTGAAGCGGCAGGGGGCCAAGCTTTCTTT
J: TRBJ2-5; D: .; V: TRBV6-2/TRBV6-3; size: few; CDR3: CASSPALGRKETQYF; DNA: TGTGCCAGCAGTCCCGCACTAGGGAGAAAAGAGACCCAGTACTTC
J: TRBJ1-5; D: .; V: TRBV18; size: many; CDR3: CASSPAIVGLNQPQHF; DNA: TGTGCCAGCTCACCGGCCATCGTTGGGTTAAACCAGCCCCAGCATTTT
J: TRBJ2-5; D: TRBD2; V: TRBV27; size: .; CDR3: CASSAGLELQETQYF; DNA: TGTGCCAGCAGCGCGGGACTAGAGCTCCAAGAGACCCAGTACTTC
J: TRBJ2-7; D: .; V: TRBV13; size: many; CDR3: CASSPRWSTYEQYF; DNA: TGTGCCAGCAGCCCCCGATGGAGCACCTACGAGCAGTACTTC